This TCR beta chain was obtained from a study of shared clonotypes between healthy human individuals. In the study overall: Researchers assigned three CD4 naive, three CD4 memory, two CD8 naive and one CD8 memory plate to each donor.

Study conclusions and caveats: Depth was large, yet rarefaction showed that sorted-subset sequencing was incomplete.

In the case of this clone: Antigen unknown.

Each subset's genomic DNA was split evenly across several immunoSEQ plates. Sequenced by immunoSEQ multiplex PCR; TCRdb stores in-frame clones only, minus some. The data show millions of clones, 90% to 95% seen once. Germline V gene lookup returns CDR1 MNHNS and CDR2 SASEGT. This CDR3 is built from 15 residues. J lost 5 bases, V lost 5 bases, and 5 bases had no gene match. All donors were healthy HIV-negative adults lacking recent acute infections or vaccinations. Sequenced material: naive CD4+ T cells sorted from blood. The subset: CD45RA+ positively selected. The chain has TRBV6-1 and TRBJ2-5; 13 bases are a match to TRBD2. The receptor was derived from a man aged 18 to 30 in good health. Written as DNA, the CDR3 is TGTGCCAGCAGTTGGACTAGCGGGAGCCATGAGACCCAGTACTTC. It yields the protein CASSWTSGSHETQYF.